The 10 T cell receptor beta chains presented below share a single source sample, sequenced in a study of shared clonotypes between healthy human individuals. Assay used: immunoSEQ multiplex PCR; TCRdb lists only in-frame clones, some missing. Of under 1,900,000 clones listed, approximately 98.5% are singletons. Sequencing was carried out using naive CD4+ T cells sorted from blood. Sample subset: CD45RA+ positively selected. The receptor set was obtained from a man aged 25-45 years in good health.

The genes are TRBV19 and TRBJ2-7; D is uncertain. The CDR3 consists of 12 residues. Trimming left V 5 bases short and J 3 bases short, with 8 bases between. Germline V gene data show CDR1 as LNHDA and CDR2 as SQIVND (reference sequence). CDR3 sequence (DNA): TGTGCCAGTAGTCCAAACCTCTACGAGCAGTACTTC. This sequence encodes CASSPNLYEQYF.

This sequence joins TRBV6-1 and TRBJ2-7; tentatively, D is TRBD1 (6 bases). The CDR3 runs 14 residues. CDR1 is MNHNS, CDR2 SASEGT, per germline. V dropped 4 bases and J dropped 6 bases, with 16 bases sitting between them. The CDR3 DNA is TGTGCCAGCAGTGGCGCAGGGGTCACGCTCGAGCAGTACTTC. Protein product: CASSGAGVTLEQYF.

The genes are TRBV5-1 and TRBJ2-7; the match to TRBD1 covers 11 bases. Germline CDR1 is SGHRS and CDR2 is YFSETQ. This CDR3 spans 14 amino acids. V lost 4 bases and J lost 5; bases outside the gene matches: 5. The DNA of the CDR3 is TGCGCCAGCAGCCGGGGGACAGGGGGAAACGAGCAGTACTTC. Its translation: CASSRGTGGNEQYF.

This chain links TRBV6-1 with TRBJ2-5; unclear D gene. The CDR3 extends over 15 amino acids. CDR1 MNHNS and CDR2 SASEGT come from the germline V gene. The V and J ends lost 6 bases and 2 bases respectively, with 16 bases between them. CDR3 region: CASRGSVSAQETQYF. The CDR3 DNA reads as TGTGCCAGCAGAGGGTCGGTATCGGCTCAAGAGACCCAGTACTTC.

This chain links TRBV2 with TRBJ1-5, with D unclear. Between the trimmed V and J ends, which lost 0 bases and 6 bases, there was a span of 6 bases. This CDR3 region has 13 residues. Germline CDR1 and CDR2: SNHLY and FYNNEI. This CDR3 reads CASSEALGQPQHF. DNA of the CDR3: TGTGCCAGCAGTGAAGCGCTTGGTCAGCCCCAGCATTTT.

The rearrangement links TRBV6-6 to TRBJ1-1, with 7 bases fitting TRBD1. The V gene end was trimmed by 0 bases and the J gene end by 4 bases; junction bases not matched to a gene: 2. The CDR3 extends over 14 amino acids. Germline values: CDR1 MNHNY, CDR2 SVGAGI (reference sequence). The CDR3 DNA sequence: TGTGCCAGCAGTTACTCCAGGGGGGGCACTGAAGCTTTCTTT. It is translated as CASSYSRGGTEAFF.

This clone was picked up one time. The J gene is TRBJ2-2, the V gene TRBV5-1; the D is unclear. Germline assignment: CDR1 SGHRS and CDR2 YFSETQ. There are 15 residues in the CDR3. V lost 0 bases to trimming and J lost 3 bases, with 9 bases between them. The CDR3 protein is CASSLDIGHTGELFF. CDR3 nucleotides: TGCGCCAGCAGCTTGGACATTGGACACACCGGGGAGCTGTTTTTT.

This chain connects TRBV5-4 to TRBJ2-5, with 7 bases that match TRBD2. Per germline, CDR1 SGHNT and CDR2 YYREEE (reference sequence). The CDR3 has 14 amino acids. The ends lost 2 bases at V and 2 bases at J; junction bases unmatched: 3. CDR3 amino acids: CASSFPLAQETQYF. The CDR3 nucleotides read TGTGCCAGCAGCTTCCCACTAGCGCAAGAGACCCAGTACTTC.

Details on this clone: This specimen includes other DNA sequences encoding the same CDR3. The gene calls are TRBV7-9 and TRBJ2-3, with D unclear. The V end lost 0 bases, the J end lost 0 bases, and 4 bases lay between the germline ends. CDR1 is SEHNR, CDR2 FQNEAQ, per germline (reference sequence). This CDR3 has 14 residues. The CDR3 loop reads CASSLARSTDTQYF. The CDR3 DNA sequence: TGTGCCAGCAGCTTAGCGCGTAGCACAGATACGCAGTATTTT.

The J gene is TRBJ1-2, the V gene TRBV6-1, with 10 nucleotides matching TRBD1. The CDR3 is 16 amino acids. The ends lost 5 bases at V and 4 bases at J; junction bases unmatched: 10. Germline V gives CDR1 MNHNS, CDR2 SASEGT. This CDR3 is CASSQGTGDYGYGYTF. For the CDR3, the DNA is TGTGCCAGCAGTCAAGGGACAGGGGATTACGGCTATGGCTACACCTTC.